The sequence of this TCR beta chain was determined in a study of T cell changes during pregnancy in multiple sclerosis (dated by TCRdb to about 2019). With regard to the full study: Changes in the T cell repertoire over the course of pregnancy were examined in this study in women with multiple sclerosis.

Libraries were constructed by the immunoSEQ multiplex PCR assay. TCRdb provides this immuneACCESS table in a form limited to in-frame rearrangements. Some clones are lacking; in checked studies, under half of them reflect an unresolved V gene, and why the rest are absent is not known. Across this sample there are some 37,000 clones, with approximately 90% seen only once. The top ten clonotypes cover under 0.9% of the sample. The CDR3 starts with the cysteine, ends with the phenylalanine, and has 16 residues. The only DNA kept is the CDR3, 48 bases in frame from the first base. CDR1 and CDR2 are drawn from the germline V gene (reference sequence): PRHDT, FYEKMQ. V has 0 bases trimmed and J has 2 bases trimmed; junction bases matching no gene number 3. With regard to this clone: The clone's antigen remains unknown. No base qualities exist here, and no much larger clone lies one base off it.

The chain is made from TRBV13 and TRBJ2-3, with TRBD2 matching 9 junction bases. This TCR was recovered from a female donor with multiple sclerosis, enrolled in a pregnancy study. This specimen was CD4+ T cells from peripheral blood mononuclear cells, taken before pregnancy. This receptor carries the CDR3 CASSLGTSGPTDTQYF. The nucleotide sequence is TGTGCCAGCAGCTTAGGGACTAGCGGTCCCACAGATACGCAGTATTTT. The CDR3 plus the reference TRBV13 and TRBJ2-3 genes for the other parts give the full variable domain: AAGVIQSPRHLIKEKRETATLKCYPIPRHDTVYWYQQGPGQDPQFLISFYEKMQSDKGSIPDRFSAQQFSDYHSELNMSSLELGDSALYFCASSLGTSGPTDTQYFGPGTRLTVL.